This passage covers 29 T cell receptor beta chains from one sample sequenced in a study of beta chain features in type 1 diabetes. Study-wide results and caveats: In every one of the four CD4+ subsets, TCRB CDR3s were moderately but significantly shorter in Type 1 diabetes patients.

Their specific antigens are unknown. Expressed TCRB transcripts were sequenced after all isolated RNA was converted to cDNA. Data came from immunoSEQ multiplex PCR; TCRdb stores just in-frame clones and leaves some out. The table lists 150,000 to 200,000 clones, approximately 8.8% of them singletons. The sequencing input was central memory CD4+ T cells from blood. These receptors were taken from a woman aged 25 to 45 with type 1 diabetes.

This clone was seen at least ten times. This rearrangement joins TRBV14 to TRBJ1-1, with D perhaps TRBD1 (5 bases). This CDR3 is 13 amino acids long. Per germline, CDR1 SGHDN and CDR2 FVKESK. V was trimmed by 4 bases and J by 3 bases, leaving 9 bases between them. In DNA form, the CDR3 reads TGTGCCAGCAGCCGTCCAGGGTACACTGAAGCTTTCTTT. Its protein product is CASSRPGYTEAFF. Supplemented by reference TRBV14 and TRBJ1-1, the full variable domain reads EAGVTQFPSHSVIEKGQTVTLRCDPISGHDNLYWYRRVMGKEIKFLLHFVKESKQDESGMPNNRFLAERTGGTYSTLKVQPAELEDSGVYFCASSRPGYTEAFFGQGTRLTVV.

V gene TRBV28 combines with J gene TRBJ2-7; 9 bases are shared with TRBD2. This CDR3 has 12 amino acids. Germline lookup yields CDR1 MDHEN and CDR2 SYDVKM. After removal of 5 bases from V and 12 bases from J, the junction contained 8 bases not matched to a gene. The CDR3 is CASSGLAGIRYF. The DNA of the CDR3 is TGTGCCAGCAGTGGTCTAGCGGGAATTCGGTACTTC.

The chain employs TRBV7-9 and TRBJ2-5; 8 bases match TRBD2. This CDR3 is built from 15 residues. J was trimmed by 5 bases and V by 4 bases; bases with no gene match: 9. In germline, CDR1 is SEHNR, CDR2 FQNEAQ (reference sequence). CDR3 DNA: TGTGCCAGCAGCTCTCAGCGGGGGCGCGGGGAGACCCAGTACTTC. Translation: CASSSQRGRGETQYF.

This clone has only a few counts. This chain links TRBV2 with TRBJ2-7; D might be TRBD1 (6 bases). Trimming stripped 7 bases from V and 0 bases from J, with 13 bases between. The germline CDR1 and CDR2 sequences are SNHLY and FYNNEI. This CDR3 has 14 residues. The CDR3 sequence is CASKSTGPSYEQYF. As DNA, the CDR3 is TGTGCCAGCAAATCGACAGGCCCCTCCTACGAGCAGTACTTC. The variable domain in full, with the rest retrieved from reference TRBV2 and TRBJ2-7, is EPEVTQTPSHQVTQMGQEVILRCVPISNHLYFYWYRQILGQKVEFLVSFYNNEISEKSEIFDDQFSVERPDGSNFTLKIRSTKLEDSAMYFCASKSTGPSYEQYFGPGTRLTVT.

This sequence joins TRBV28 and TRBJ2-7; TRBD2 matches 8 bases. With 6 bases clipped from V and 6 bases from J, the junction kept 13 bases outside the gene matches. Germline lookup yields CDR1 MDHEN and CDR2 SYDVKM. CDR3 length: 15 residues. The chain's CDR3 is CASRGVRTSSGEQYF. In DNA form, the CDR3 reads TGTGCCAGCAGAGGAGTCAGGACTAGCTCGGGCGAGCAGTACTTC.

The J gene is TRBJ2-3, the V gene TRBV18; 7 bases match TRBD1. CDR1 is KGHSH, CDR2 LQKENI, per germline. The CDR3 runs to 13 residues. The V and J ends lost 3 bases and 8 bases, in that order; junction bases with no gene match: 5. CDR3: CASSPLQGTTQYF. CDR3 bases: TGTGCCAGCTCACCGCTACAGGGGACTACGCAGTATTTT. The full variable domain, in which reference TRBV18 and TRBJ2-3 provide the parts outside the CDR3, is NAGVMQNPRHLVRRRGQEARLRCSPMKGHSHVYWYRQLPEEGLKFMVYLQKENIIDESGMPKERFSAEFPKEGPSILRIQQVVRGDSAAYFCASSPLQGTTQYFGPGTRLTVL.

This clone was picked up a small number of times. This chain connects TRBV7-3 to TRBJ2-5; D not resolved. Germline assignment: CDR1 SGHTA and CDR2 FQGTGA. The ends were cut back, 5 bases at V and 7 bases at J, with 11 bases in the middle. The length of the CDR3 is 12 residues. The CDR3 nucleotides are TGTGCCAGCAGCCCAGGCAGTGGGACCCAGTACTTC. As protein: CASSPGSGTQYF.

V is TRBV11-3 and J is TRBJ1-1; perhaps TRBD1 as D (6 bases). Germline values: CDR1 SGHNT, CDR2 YENEEA. With 2 bases removed from V and 7 bases from J, the gap between germline ends came to 11 bases. This CDR3 has 13 amino acids. For the CDR3, the DNA is TGTGCCAGCAGCTTACCCAGGGGAGATGAAGCTTTCTTT. Translated, it gives CASSLPRGDEAFF. Combining the CDR3 with reference TRBV11-3 and TRBJ1-1 gives the whole variable domain EAGVVQSPRYKIIEKKQPVAFWCNPISGHNTLYWYLQNLGQGPELLIRYENEEAVDDSQLPKDRFSAERLKGVDSTLKIQPAELGDSAVYLCASSLPRGDEAFFGQGTRLTVV.

This clone was seen more than once but under ten times. CDR3 nucleotides: TGTGCCAGCAGCTCGACTAGCGGGGGGGTAGATACGCAGTATTTT. Encoded protein: CASSSTSGGVDTQYF. This chain uses TRBV7-2 with TRBJ2-3, with 14 bases lining up with TRBD2. This CDR3 spans 15 amino acids. V lost 4 bases to trimming and J lost 5 bases; unmatched junction nucleotides: 2. Per the germline V gene, CDR1 is SGHTA and CDR2 is FQGNSA.

This chain joins TRBV19 and TRBJ2-4, with 7 bases identical to TRBD1. This CDR3 is 15 amino acids long. The J segment lost 0 bases and the V segment lost 6 bases, leaving 5 bases of the junction unmatched. The germline V gene has CDR1 LNHDA and CDR2 SQIVND (reference sequence). The CDR3 sequence: CASSRYRGAKNIQYF. In nucleotides, the CDR3 is TGTGCCAGTAGCCGATACAGGGGAGCCAAAAACATTCAGTACTTC.

V is TRBV7-8 and J is TRBJ2-5; tentatively, D is TRBD1 (5 bases). The CDR3 contains 14 residues. The V gene lost 6 bases and the J gene lost 5 bases, with 16 bases spanning the gap. Germline assignment: CDR1 SGHVS and CDR2 FQNEAQ. The CDR3 spells CASSPREGAETQYF. As DNA, the CDR3 is TGTGCCAGCAGTCCGAGAGAAGGGGCGGAGACCCAGTACTTC.

This clone was seen a few times. The rearrangement links TRBV19 to TRBJ2-6; D perhaps matches TRBD2 (5 bases). Germline V lookup: CDR1 LNHDA, CDR2 SQIVND (reference sequence). The CDR3 extends over 15 amino acids. V was pared by 3 bases and J by 3 bases, with 9 bases between. CDR3 residues: CASSMRVLGANVLTF. The CDR3 DNA reads as TGTGCCAGTAGTATGCGGGTCCTTGGGGCCAACGTCCTGACTTTC. Using reference TRBV19 and TRBJ2-6 for the parts outside the CDR3, the full variable domain is DGGITQSPKYLFRKEGQNVTLSCEQNLNHDAMYWYRQDPGQGLRLIYYSQIVNDFQKGDIAEGYSVSREKKESFPLTVTSAQKNPTAFYLCASSMRVLGANVLTFGAGSRLTVL.

The table lists this clone with a few counts. The V call is TRBV7-9, the J call TRBJ2-3, with TRBD2 matching 11 bases. This CDR3 is built from 16 residues. Germline V gives CDR1 SEHNR, CDR2 FQNEAQ (reference sequence). After removal of 3 bases from V and 4 bases from J, the junction contained 6 bases not matched to a gene. CDR3 nucleotides: TGTGCCAGCAGCTTTGGACTAGCGGGTATGGCAGATACGCAGTATTTT. Translated, it gives CASSFGLAGMADTQYF.

This chain joins TRBV7-2 and TRBJ2-7; 11 nucleotides align to TRBD2. The germline V gene encodes CDR1 SGHTA and CDR2 FQGNSA. J lost 3 bases, V lost 5 bases, and 6 bases had no gene match. This CDR3 is built from 15 residues. CDR3 bases: TGTGCCAGCAGCCATCCTGGGACTAGCGGCTACGAGCAGTACTTC. Its protein is CASSHPGTSGYEQYF.

This clone was detected only a few times. The gene calls are TRBV28 and TRBJ2-7; 8 bases line up with TRBD1. Germline V CDR1 and CDR2: MDHEN, SYDVKM. The length of the CDR3 is 16 residues. J gave up 5 bases and V 3 bases, and 12 bases lay outside the gene matches. In DNA, the CDR3 is TGTGCCAGCAGTTTCCCCGGACAGGGTATTTCTGACGAGCAGTACTTC. As protein: CASSFPGQGISDEQYF.

The chain couples TRBV7-3 to TRBJ2-3; D gene ambiguous. V was pared by 5 bases and J by 0 bases, with 12 bases between. Germline CDR1 is SGHTA and CDR2 is FQGTGA. This CDR3 comprises 15 residues. CDR3 sequence: CASSPQSVSTDTQYF. DNA for the CDR3: TGTGCCAGCAGCCCGCAGAGCGTTAGCACAGATACGCAGTATTTT.

The J gene is TRBJ2-7, the V gene TRBV7-3, with 7 bases matching TRBD2. In germline, CDR1 is SGHTA, CDR2 FQGTGA. This CDR3 spans 13 amino acids. The junction had 5 bases not matched to a gene; V was cut back by 5 bases and J by 4 bases. The DNA of the CDR3 is TGTGCCAGCAGCCCTTCCGGGGGGTACGAGCAGTACTTC. As protein: CASSPSGGYEQYF.

V and J are TRBV5-1 and TRBJ2-5, with 10 bases that match TRBD1. Germline V gene lookup returns CDR1 SGHRS and CDR2 YFSETQ. V lost 3 bases, J lost 3 bases, and 5 bases stayed unmatched. The CDR3 contains 15 residues. CDR3 sequence reads: CASSSLGTGEETQYF. DNA of the CDR3: TGCGCCAGCAGCTCCTTAGGGACAGGGGAAGAGACCCAGTACTTC.

The V call is TRBV15, the J call TRBJ2-3; 13 bases align to TRBD2. Germline V gene lookup returns CDR1 LNHNV and CDR2 YYDKDF (reference sequence). V lost 1 base and J lost 9; bases outside the gene matches: 7. There are 16 residues in the CDR3. DNA of the CDR3: TGTGCCACCAGCAGAGGTGGACTAGCGGGAGTTGGCACGCAGTATTTT. Translated: CATSRGGLAGVGTQYF.

This clone came up a few times. This sequence joins TRBV5-1 and TRBJ2-2; 9 bases are shared with TRBD2. The trim removed 4 bases at V and 5 bases at J, leaving 9 bases unmatched. Germline V gives CDR1 SGHRS, CDR2 YFSETQ. There are 16 residues in the CDR3. CDR3 in DNA: TGCGCCAGCAGCAGCTTAGCGGGAGTGGATACCGGGGAGCTGTTTTTT. Protein sequence: CASSSLAGVDTGELFF.

This chain connects TRBV7-3 to TRBJ2-1; possibly TRBD1 for D (6 bases). Trimming took 6 bases from V and 8 from J, leaving 14 bases between them. The CDR3 has 13 residues. CDR1 and CDR2 (germline): SGHTA, FQGTGA. The DNA of the CDR3 is TGTGCCAGCAGAGAATACAGGGTCGATGAGCAGTTCTTC. It encodes CASREYRVDEQFF. Based on the CDR3 plus reference TRBV7-3 and TRBJ2-1, the full variable domain is GAGVSQTPSNKVTEKGKYVELRCDPISGHTALYWYRQSLGQGPEFLIYFQGTGAADDSGLPNDRFFAVRPEGSVSTLKIQRTERGDSAVYLCASREYRVDEQFFGPGTRLTVL.

This clone was seen more than once but under ten times. The chain combines TRBV15 with TRBJ1-4; D is unclear. Trimming shortened V by 0 bases and J by 4 bases, and 3 bases separated the two germline ends. Germline loops: CDR1 LNHNV, CDR2 YYDKDF (reference sequence). The CDR3 is 13 amino acids. The CDR3 reads CATSRDSNEKLFF. CDR3 DNA sequence: TGTGCCACCAGCAGAGACAGTAATGAAAAACTGTTTTTT.

The table lists this clone with a few counts. The chain recombines TRBV5-1 with TRBJ2-7, with TRBD1 matching 9 bases. Germline V gene lookup returns CDR1 SGHRS and CDR2 YFSETQ. V lost 4 bases and J lost 6; bases outside the gene matches: 8. The CDR3 sequence is 14 residues long. The CDR3 loop is CASSPGQGRFEQYF. In nucleotides, the CDR3 is TGCGCCAGCAGCCCGGGACAGGGTAGGTTCGAGCAGTACTTC.

This clone appeared a few times. The rearrangement joins TRBV27 to TRBJ2-7; tentatively, D is TRBD1 (5 bases). Trimming took off 3 bases at V and 3 bases at J, with 15 bases between the two ends. In germline, CDR1 is MNHEY, CDR2 SMNVEV (reference sequence). The CDR3 is made up of 15 amino acids. The CDR3, as DNA: TGTGCCAGCAGTTTTGGGCCAAGGGGTGACTACGAGCAGTACTTC. As protein: CASSFGPRGDYEQYF.

The V and J genes are TRBV27 and TRBJ2-3; D gene unclear. Trimming took 6 bases from V and 0 from J, leaving 7 bases between them. The CDR3 extends over 13 amino acids. Per germline, CDR1 MNHEY and CDR2 SMNVEV (reference sequence). CDR3 nucleotide sequence: TGTGCCAGCAGAACTCTTAGCACAGATACGCAGTATTTT. It translates to CASRTLSTDTQYF.

The chain recombines TRBV6-6 with TRBJ2-1; D call uncertain. The CDR3 has 14 residues. CDR1 is MNHNY and CDR2 is SVGAGI in the germline V gene (reference sequence). V was pared by 2 bases and J by 8 bases, with 13 bases between. CDR3 bases: TGTGCCAGCAGTTACACGAGTTTTGAGGATGAGCAGTTCTTC. Amino acids: CASSYTSFEDEQFF.

This clone came up a few times. The chain links TRBV7-3 to TRBJ2-2; 9 positions agree with TRBD1. Trimming cost V 5 bases and J 6 bases; bases outside gene matches: 7. CDR3 length: 15 amino acids. The germline CDR1 and CDR2 sequences are SGHTA and FQGTGA. The CDR3 DNA reads TGTGCCAGCAGCCCACCGGGACAGGGCGCCGGGGAGCTGTTTTTT. It encodes CASSPPGQGAGELFF.

This clone was recorded a few times. V usage is TRBV7-6 and J usage is TRBJ1-3, with D perhaps matching TRBD1 (5 bases). The germline V gene encodes CDR1 SGHVS and CDR2 FNYEAQ. The CDR3 covers 14 residues. The ends were cut back, 5 bases at V and 3 bases at J, with 11 bases in the middle. CDR3 sequence (DNA): TGTGCCAGCAGCCCGCAGGGATATGGAAACACCATATATTTT. It encodes CASSPQGYGNTIYF.

V usage is TRBV4-1 and J usage is TRBJ1-4; D unclear. The V and J ends lost 1 base and 4 bases respectively, with 4 bases between them. CDR3 length: 13 amino acids. The germline gives CDR1 MGHRA, CDR2 YSYEKL. CDR3 residues: CASSQVYNEKLFF. Written as DNA, the CDR3 is TGCGCCAGCAGCCAAGTATATAATGAAAAACTGTTTTTT.